These 5 T cell receptor beta chains came from one sample sequenced in a study of siplizumab effects on memory and regulatory T cells. Over a period of around six days at 37 degrees C, the mixed lymphocyte reaction cells were cocultured. Libraries were prepared by immunoSEQ multiplex PCR; TCRdb keeps only in-frame clonotypes and omits some of them. The data hold over 14,000 clones, with approximately 48% observed a single time. Their antigen targets remain unknown. Sequencing was done on a sample of CFSE-low (dividing) CD4+ T cells sorted from an allogeneic mixed lymphocyte reaction. These receptors all stem from a human donor in good health; the cells came from an allogeneic mixed lymphocyte reaction.

This sequence joins TRBV7-3 and TRBJ1-1; D may be TRBD1 (6 bases). CDR3 length: 13 residues. Deletions cut 2 bases from V and 7 bases from J, with 11 bases between. Germline V gives CDR1 SGHTA, CDR2 FQGTGA. The CDR3 reads CASSLDRNLEAFF. As DNA, the CDR3 is TGTGCCAGCAGCTTAGACAGGAACCTTGAAGCTTTCTTT.

The J gene is TRBJ2-7, the V gene TRBV6-1; 9 bases map to TRBD2. After removal of 6 bases from V and 0 bases from J, the junction contained 6 bases not matched to a gene. Per germline, CDR1 MNHNS and CDR2 SASEGT. This CDR3 is built from 15 residues. CDR3 sequence: CASRREGLSSYEQYF. The CDR3, as DNA: TGTGCCAGCAGGCGGGAGGGCTTGAGCTCCTACGAGCAGTACTTC.

The V and J genes are TRBV25-1 and TRBJ2-6; no clear D gene. CDR1 MGHDK and CDR2 SYGVNS come from the germline V gene. This CDR3 has 13 residues. Trimming stripped 6 bases from V and 0 bases from J, with 3 bases between. The CDR3 DNA reads as TGTGCCAGCAGCGTCTCTGGGGCCAACGTCCTGACTTTC. Protein sequence: CASSVSGANVLTF.

The chain couples TRBV6-1 to TRBJ1-5; weak D call: TRBD1 (6 bases). The V gene's germline CDR1 is MNHNS and CDR2 SASEGT. V was shortened by 7 bases and J by 6 bases, with 13 bases between the two germline ends. The CDR3 loop spans 13 amino acids. DNA for the CDR3: TGTGCCAGCAATGACAGGTCGGGTCAGCCCCAGCATTTT. Its protein product is CASNDRSGQPQHF.

The gene calls are TRBV6-6 and TRBJ2-7; 8 bases are shared with TRBD1. The CDR3 runs to 14 residues. The ends lost 5 bases at V and 4 bases at J; junction bases unmatched: 7. Germline V gene sequence: CDR1 MNHNY, CDR2 SVGAGI (reference sequence). In nucleotides, the CDR3 is TGTGCCAGCAGTACCGGGACAGGAATGTACGAGCAGTACTTC. It yields the protein CASSTGTGMYEQYF.